Listed below are T cell receptor beta chains from one sample, sequenced in a study of blood T cell repertoires in COVID-19. The method was immunoSEQ multiplex PCR; TCRdb's version includes in-frame clones alone and lacks a portion of them. The sample records under 250,000 clones, around 90% being singletons. Sequenced material: PBMCs or T cells enriched from blood (not recorded which). All receptors derive from a young man who had recovered from COVID-19. CDR3s leave out the opening cysteine and the closing phenylalanine or tryptophan. The size entry is marked missing in some rows and otherwise reads once, few, many or a size class.

CDR3aa,abundance,v_gene
ASSLVQRDTQY,.,TRBV11-2
ASSLNLLRQGRRGLNTEAF,.,TRBV3-1/TRBV3-2
ASSTSRENTGELF,few,TRBV27
ASSLPAGQGVFAT,.,TRBV3-1/TRBV3-2
AISESIAGVTGELF,.,TRBV10-3
ASSFDTGYNEKLF,.,TRBV3-1/TRBV3-2
ATSTHRGRGGNIQY,.,TRBV15
ASRRTGQGSTEAF,.,TRBV27
ASTTRDRENTIY,once,TRBV6-5
ASRPTAYNEKLF,.,TRBV28
ASSLGRNQPQH,.,TRBV11-2
ATSDRSGGEVCNEQF,.,TRBV24-1
AWRKTGGAQY,.,TRBV30
ASSYRGQWSDSPLH,.,TRBV6-5
AGGQDSTIYGYT,.,TRBV30
ASRVQENTGELF,.,TRBV27
ASSAGTGLYNEQF,few,TRBV6-5
ASGQMTADEQY,.,TRBV28
ASSLVAGTEAF,.,TRBV12-3/TRBV12-4
ASSQDWQGPNYGYT,once,TRBV3-1/TRBV3-2
ASERGGDGLYGYT,.,TRBV30
ASSLAGSYEQY,.,TRBV5-1
ASSRGRADSLYGYT,.,TRBV25-1
ASAAQGTYEQY,many,TRBV6-5
SADDPGTEAF,.,TRBV29-1
ASAGTGWYEQY,once,TRBV6-5
ASSGPGQGVHEQF,.,TRBV7-6
ASSLDDRLDTQY,.,TRBV27
ASSLPGQGYSTNEKLF,.,TRBV28
ASSPTSGTSYEQY,.,TRBV18
ASSPPLRLAYNEQF,.,TRBV27
ASSSPHRMDSSYEQY,.,TRBV7-8
ASGPSSSYEQY,once,TRBV12-3/TRBV12-4
ASSSPVTANGETQY,.,TRBV28
ASSHHTGGNYGYT,.,TRBV3-1/TRBV3-2
ASSIVQNYGYT,once,TRBV19
ATSRDRWGGRETQY,.,TRBV15
ASSLGRDSYGYT,.,TRBV11-2
ASSFQGAVLGPEAF,.,TRBV27
ASSRRDRTNYGYT,.,TRBV7-8
ASSMAGPGEKLF,.,TRBV19
ASRINPGGSPLH,.,TRBV5-5
ASSSFNEQF,.,TRBV7-2
ASSYSGTDSGNTIY,once,TRBV6-2/TRBV6-3
ASSSGQGGANTQY,.,TRBV5-4
ASSSGTPITY,.,TRBV28
AISWTENEKLF,.,TRBV10-3
ASSQRWGGNTEAF,few,TRBV4-3
ASSPPAGITGNTIY,.,TRBV3-1/TRBV3-2
ASSNTGFGNYGYT,.,TRBV7-9
ASSLGGVAYEQY,.,TRBV11-2
ASRNGRVGGYNEQF,.,TRBV19
ASSLVSGDVYEQY,once,TRBV7-2
ATSERQGNSPLH,.,TRBV24-1
ASSFRAPDTQY,.,TRBV27
AGQGLGPGANVLT,few,TRBV10-2
ASSPKAGGINNEQF,.,TRBV5-4